Presented here are 19 T cell receptor beta chains from one specimen sequenced in a study of T-cell memory formation after mild COVID-19. A single record per CDR3 protein comes from TCRdb applying MiXCR to the 5' RACE reads. The table shows roughly 300,000 distinct CDR3 sequences, with 8.2% occurring only once. Sequencing was done on a sample of PBMCs or a T cell subset sorted from them (not recorded which). The receptor source for this set is a man between 18 and 29 years old who had mild COVID-19 (a few samples of this study predate the infection). Cell type and time point are not known.

The chain combines TRBV7-8 with TRBJ2-2, with TRBD1 matching 9 bases. V lost 5 bases to trimming and J lost 7 bases; unmatched junction nucleotides: 8. CDR1 SGHVS and CDR2 FQNEAQ come from the germline V gene. The CDR3 contains 15 residues. CDR3 sequence reads: CASSPRDRASGELFF. CDR3 nucleotide sequence: TGTGCCAGCAGCCCTCGGGACAGGGCGAGCGGGGAGCTGTTTTTT.

The chain carries TRBV7-8 and TRBJ2-7; D not certain. Between the trimmed V and J ends, which lost 1 base and 6 bases, there was a span of 10 bases. Germline CDR1 and CDR2: SGHVS and FQNEAQ. This CDR3 has 13 residues. For the CDR3, the DNA is TGTGCCAGCAGCTTAGTTCTAGTCGGCGAGCAGTACGTC. Its translation: CASSLVLVGEQYV.

This clonotype occurred many times. This chain links TRBV4-3 with TRBJ2-7, with 8 nucleotides matching TRBD2. The junction had 6 bases not matched to a gene; V was cut back by 1 base and J by 4 bases. In germline, CDR1 is LGHNA, CDR2 YSLEER. CDR3 length: 15 residues. CDR3 region: CASSQVFTSGYEQYF. CDR3 DNA: TGCGCCAGCAGCCAAGTGTTCACTAGCGGTTACGAGCAGTACTTC.

This clonotype was picked up a small number of times. The chain employs TRBV10-3 and TRBJ1-1; 7 bases line up with TRBD1. Trimming cost V 4 bases and J 6 bases; bases outside gene matches: 11. The CDR3 is 15 amino acids. In germline, CDR1 is ENHRY, CDR2 SYGVKD. This CDR3 reads CAISGVRDSKSEAFF. CDR3 nucleotide sequence: TGTGCCATCAGTGGAGTAAGGGACAGTAAATCTGAAGCTTTCTTT.

CDR3 DNA sequence: TGTGCCAGCAGCTTCGGCTGGGGGCCCGGGGAGACCCAGTACTTC. Encoded protein: CASSFGWGPGETQYF. The V gene is TRBV5-6, the J gene TRBJ2-5, with D possibly matching TRBD1 (6 bases). V lost 2 bases and J lost 5, with 16 bases in between. The CDR3 runs 15 residues. The germline V gene encodes CDR1 SGHDT and CDR2 YYEEEE.

This clonotype was seen more than once but under ten times. V usage is TRBV6-2 or TRBV6-3 and J usage is TRBJ1-2, with D uncertain. V lost 2 bases, J lost 8 bases, and 15 bases lay in between. Germline CDR1 MNHEY, CDR2 SVGEGT. The CDR3 has 14 residues. The CDR3 is CASSYRGSNRGYTF. The DNA for the CDR3 is TGTGCCAGCAGTTACCGAGGCAGCAATCGAGGCTACACCTTC.

The chain employs TRBV4-1 and TRBJ1-2; D unclear. Deletions cut 4 bases from V and 3 bases from J, with 12 bases between. This CDR3 is 14 amino acids long. Germline values: CDR1 MGHRA, CDR2 YSYEKL. The CDR3 DNA is TGCGCCAGCAGCCGCCTCTGGTTTGACTATGGCTACACCTTC. This translates into CASSRLWFDYGYTF.

Only a few counts were recorded for this clonotype. The V gene is TRBV11-3, the J gene TRBJ2-1, with D unresolved. From germline, CDR1 is SGHNT and CDR2 YENEEA. The germline V and J ends were trimmed by 5 bases and 0 bases, with 14 bases remaining between them. There are 16 residues in the CDR3. The CDR3 loop reads CASSNRPGSSYNEQFF. CDR3 DNA sequence: TGTGCCAGCAGCAACCGACCAGGTAGCTCCTACAATGAGCAGTTCTTC.

This chain connects TRBV2 to TRBJ2-3; 7 bases fit TRBD2. The junction had 5 bases not matched to a gene; V was cut back by 7 bases and J by 4 bases. The CDR3 runs to 13 residues. CDR1 is SNHLY and CDR2 is FYNNEI in the germline V gene. Written as DNA, the CDR3 is TGTGCCAGCATGTCTAGCGGCTCAGATACGCAGTATTTT. Translated: CASMSSGSDTQYF.

J is TRBJ1-6 and V is TRBV20-1; D is unresolved. CDR3 length: 20 residues. Germline V gene sequence: CDR1 DFQATT, CDR2 SNEGSKA (reference sequence). The germline V and J ends were trimmed by 7 bases and 0 bases, with 28 bases remaining between them. The CDR3 is CSVQIHRGGLAGSYNSPLHF. CDR3 nucleotides: TGCAGTGTTCAAATCCACCGGGGTGGATTGGCCGGCTCCTATAATTCACCCCTCCACTTT.

This clonotype was seen many times. The chain couples TRBV11-2 to TRBJ2-3; D remains ambiguous. Germline-derived CDR1 and CDR2 are SGHAT and FQNNGV. V was clipped by 3 bases and J by 6 bases, with 7 bases between them. The CDR3 is made up of 12 amino acids. Here the CDR3 DNA reads TGTGCCAGCAGCTTGGGGTCGGATACGCAGTATTTT. This codes for CASSLGSDTQYF. Filled out from reference TRBV11-2 and TRBJ2-3, the complete variable domain reads EAGVAQSPRYKIIEKRQSVAFWCNPISGHATLYWYQQILGQGPKLLIQFQNNGVVDDSQLPKDRFSAERLKGVDSTLKIQPAKLEDSAVYLCASSLGSDTQYFGPGTRLTVL.

This clonotype was recorded a few times. The rearrangement joins TRBV12-3 or TRBV12-4 to TRBJ1-2, with D tentatively TRBD1 (5 bases). V was clipped by 7 bases and J by 8 bases, with 17 bases between them. CDR3 size: 13 residues. As DNA, the CDR3 is TGTGCCAGCACCCCGGGGGGGGGAGGCGGCTACACCTTC. Its translation: CASTPGGGGGYTF.

This chain joins TRBV30 and TRBJ2-7; D call uncertain. V was pared by 1 base and J by 3 bases, with 10 bases between. In germline, CDR1 is GTSNPN, CDR2 SVGIG (reference sequence). This CDR3 region has 13 residues. The DNA for the CDR3 is TGTGCCTGGAGTGCTACTTGGGACTACGAGCAGTACTTC. It translates to CAWSATWDYEQYF.

The genes are TRBV24-1 and TRBJ1-1; 8 bases are a match to TRBD1. There are 16 residues in the CDR3. V trimming: 6 bases; J trimming: 2 bases; junction bases outside the gene matches: 10. In germline, CDR1 is KGHDR, CDR2 SFDVKD. CDR3 nucleotide sequence: TGTGCCACCAGTCCCGGCTTAGGACAGGGTAACACTGAAGCTTTCTTT. Protein: CATSPGLGQGNTEAFF.

Only a few counts were recorded for this clonotype. J is TRBJ1-1 and V is TRBV1; the table names TRBD1, a call not compared with the DNA. TRBV1 is deemed a pseudogene. There are 12 residues in the CDR3. CDR3 DNA sequence: TGCACCGCCGGACAGGGGAACACTGAAGCTTTCTTT. Its protein is CTAGQGNTEAFF.

The chain uses TRBV20-1 and TRBJ2-7; D gene unclear. The V gene's germline CDR1 is DFQATT and CDR2 SNEGSKA (reference sequence). V lost 3 bases, J lost 2 bases, and 11 bases lay in between. The CDR3 has 13 residues. The CDR3 sequence is CSARWAETYEQYF. The CDR3 DNA follows: TGCAGTGCTAGGTGGGCAGAGACCTACGAGCAGTACTTC.

V usage is TRBV6-5 and J usage is TRBJ1-2, with D unclear. Trimming removed 8 bases at V and 4 bases at J, with 14 bases between. Germline V gene data show CDR1 as MNHEY and CDR2 as SVGAGI. CDR3 length equals 13 residues. As DNA, the CDR3 is TGTGCCAGCGGGCAAACCTTGTTCTATGGCTACACCTTC. Translation gives CASGQTLFYGYTF.

This clonotype was seen at least ten times. This chain uses TRBV9 with TRBJ2-7, with TRBD1 as a possible D gene (9 bases). CDR3 size: 15 residues. V lost 4 bases, J lost 2 bases, and 16 bases lay in between. The germline V gene has CDR1 SGDLS and CDR2 YYNGEE. In DNA, the CDR3 is TGTGCCAGCAGCCGCGGGGGGACAGGGACCTACGAGCAGTACTTC. Translated: CASSRGGTGTYEQYF.

The table lists this clonotype with a few counts. J is TRBJ1-2 and V is TRBV4-2, with D perhaps TRBD1 (6 bases). V dropped 0 bases and J dropped 6 bases, with 23 bases sitting between them. The germline gives CDR1 LGHNA, CDR2 YNFKEQ. The CDR3 runs to 18 residues. The chain's CDR3 is CASSQDDFVYRERDGYTF. CDR3 DNA sequence: TGTGCCAGCAGCCAAGACGATTTTGTGTACAGGGAGAGGGATGGCTACACCTTC.